Below, 9 T cell receptor beta chains from the same sample are listed, as sequenced in a study of blood T cell repertoires in COVID-19. The repertoire was sequenced with immunoSEQ multiplex PCR; TCRdb's copy has only in-frame clones and lacks some. The table includes fewer than 500,000 clones, roughly 86% detected once. Specimen: PBMCs or T cells enriched from blood (not recorded which). These receptors were collected from a man aged 25 to 45 who had recovered from COVID-19.

This chain joins TRBV3-1 (or the pseudogene TRBV3-2) and TRBJ1-5, with D tentatively TRBD1 (5 bases). The CDR3 is made up of 15 amino acids. CDR1 LGHDT and CDR2 YNNKEL come from the germline V gene (reference sequence). The V end lost 0 bases, the J end lost 7 bases, and 13 bases lay between the germline ends. Written as DNA, the CDR3 is TGTGCCAGCAGCCAAGATATGGGGCAGGGCCAGCCCCAGCATTTT. Translation gives CASSQDMGQGQPQHF.

The gene calls are TRBV11-2 and TRBJ1-4, with D unresolved. Germline V gives CDR1 SGHAT, CDR2 FQNNGV. Trimming cost V 1 base and J 6 bases, with 9 bases left between them. The CDR3 is 14 residues long. Here the CDR3 reads CASSLGGRYEKLFF. The CDR3 DNA follows: TGTGCCAGCAGCTTAGGTGGGCGTTATGAAAAACTGTTTTTT.

DNA of the CDR3: TGTGCCAGCAGCTTCAGGACAACTAGCACAGATACGCAGTATTTT. Translated: CASSFRTTSTDTQYF. The J gene is TRBJ2-3, the V gene TRBV7-2; D is possibly TRBD1 (5 bases). The CDR3 contains 15 residues. The germline V gene has CDR1 SGHTA and CDR2 FQGNSA. V was shortened by 3 bases and J by 0 bases, with 10 bases between the two germline ends. The full variable domain, with the rest looked up from reference TRBV7-2 and TRBJ2-3, is GAGVSQSPSNKVTEKGKDVELRCDPISGHTALYWYRQSLGQGLEFLIYFQGNSAPDKSGLPSDRFSAERTGGSVSTLTIQRTQQEDSAVYLCASSFRTTSTDTQYFGPGTRLTVL.

The sample holds one count of this clone. The chain employs TRBV5-1 and TRBJ2-7; 7 positions match TRBD1. The CDR3 contains 16 residues. V trimming: 0 bases; J trimming: 0 bases; junction bases outside the gene matches: 6. CDR1 and CDR2 from the germline V gene are SGHRS and YFSETQ. The CDR3 nucleotides are TGCGCCAGCAGCTTGGTAGGGGACAGCCCCTCCTACGAGCAGTACTTC. Protein product: CASSLVGDSPSYEQYF. Together with reference TRBV5-1 and TRBJ2-7, the CDR3 gives the full variable domain: KAGVTQTPRYLIKTRGQQVTLSCSPISGHRSVSWYQQTPGQGLQFLFEYFSETQRNKGNFPGRFSGRQFSNSRSEMNVSTLELGDSALYLCASSLVGDSPSYEQYFGPGTRLTVT.

The rearrangement uses TRBV30 and TRBJ1-5, with D possibly being TRBD1 (5 bases). This CDR3 spans 16 amino acids. Deletions cut 0 bases from V and 5 bases from J, with 17 bases between. The germline V gene has CDR1 GTSNPN and CDR2 SVGIG (reference sequence). Here the CDR3 DNA reads TGTGCCTGGAGTGTATCCGGGACTCCCGGATATCAGCCCCAGCATTTT. Amino acids: CAWSVSGTPGYQPQHF.

The rearrangement joins TRBV27 to TRBJ1-6; 8 bases map to TRBD1. The germline V gene encodes CDR1 MNHEY and CDR2 SMNVEV (reference sequence). Unmatched junction bases numbered 7, after V lost 5 bases and J lost 4 bases. The CDR3 runs 16 residues. CDR3 loop: CASSRPGQAYNSPLHF. The CDR3 nucleotides read TGTGCCAGCAGTCGTCCGGGACAGGCGTATAATTCACCCCTCCACTTT.

The CDR3 DNA reads as TGTGCCATCAGTACAGGGACCCTTAATGAAAAACTGTTTTTT. Translating it yields CAISTGTLNEKLFF. The V gene is TRBV10-3, the J gene TRBJ1-4; D may be TRBD1 (6 bases). V was pared by 5 bases and J by 4 bases, with 11 bases between. The germline V gene has CDR1 ENHRY and CDR2 SYGVKD. This CDR3 has 14 amino acids.

The chain uses TRBV7-3 and TRBJ1-1; D perhaps matches TRBD1 (5 bases). Trimming took off 8 bases at V and 4 bases at J, with 14 bases between the two ends. This CDR3 has 13 residues. CDR1 SGHTA and CDR2 FQGTGA come from the germline V gene. In DNA form, the CDR3 reads TGTGCCAGCCGCACCCTGGGGGGCACTGAAGCTTTCTTT. As protein: CASRTLGGTEAFF.

The J gene is TRBJ1-5, the V gene TRBV7-2; maybe TRBD1 (5 bases). CDR3 length: 15 residues. With 2 bases removed from V and 0 bases from J, the gap between germline ends came to 8 bases. Per germline, CDR1 SGHTA and CDR2 FQGNSA. The CDR3 sequence is CASSLKTDSNQPQHF. DNA for the CDR3: TGTGCCAGCAGCTTAAAGACAGATAGCAATCAGCCCCAGCATTTT.